This TCR beta chain was retrieved from a study of cytomegalovirus exposure and HLA in healthy donors. Background on the study: The early release's HLA-typed donors yielded 78 million or so unique TCRs. Of all 400 or so donors who were genotyped, 70% to 85% belonged to the Caucasian-associated ancestry cluster.

Study-level points and caveats: Information on immune exposure was restricted to one variable (CMV serostatus). Altogether, some 170 TCR beta chains were recorded as cytomegalovirus-associated.

Regarding this clone: Its antigen is still unknown.

Primers for the PCR totalled 60 Vbeta and 13 Jbeta. The protocol was immunoSEQ multiplex PCR, while the TCRdb copy is restricted to in-frame clones and leaves out a portion. The sample consists of 87,000 or so clones, around 79% of them appearing once. With V trimmed by 4 bases and J by 0 bases, 9 bases remained unmatched. The CDR3 is 17 residues long. Germline assignment: CDR1 LGHNA and CDR2 YSLEER. The J gene is TRBJ1-1, the V gene TRBV4-3; 9 bases map to TRBD1. The sequencing sample was made of PBMCs. This TCR was recovered from a woman aged 40 to 55 in good health and CMV-seronegative. The CDR3 coding sequence is TGCGCCAGCAGCCTGGACAGGGGACCGTTCATGAACACTGAAGCTTTCTTT. This codes for CASSLDRGPFMNTEAFF.